The 22 T cell receptor beta chains reported below all come from one sample, sequenced in a study of cytomegalovirus exposure and HLA in healthy donors. Clones were read by immunoSEQ multiplex PCR, and TCRdb kept only the in-frame ones, dropping some. The data hold about 260,000 clones, with around 91% observed a single time. Sequencing input: PBMCs. All receptors derive from a woman between 25 and 40 years old in good health and CMV-seronegative.

This rearrangement joins TRBV27 to TRBJ1-1, with TRBD1 matching over 7 bases. The CDR3 length is 13 residues. Losses at the gene ends were 5 bases for V and 7 bases for J; bases not matched to a gene: 7. The germline V gene encodes CDR1 MNHEY and CDR2 SMNVEV (reference sequence). The CDR3 bases are TGTGCCAGCAGTATGACAGGGATGTATGAAGCTTTCTTT. It yields the protein CASSMTGMYEAFF.

This rearrangement joins TRBV9 to TRBJ2-1; 7 bases match TRBD1. This CDR3 comprises 15 residues. Germline V gene sequence: CDR1 SGDLS, CDR2 YYNGEE. V gave up 2 bases and J gave up 0 bases; unmatched junction bases: 2. The CDR3 nucleotides read TGTGCCAGCAGCGTGGGGACAGCCTCCTACAATGAGCAGTTCTTC. Its translation: CASSVGTASYNEQFF.

The chain uses TRBV18 and TRBJ2-1; 13 bases line up with TRBD2. The CDR3 spans 18 residues. With 3 bases clipped from V and 4 bases from J, the junction kept 9 bases outside the gene matches. Germline V CDR1 and CDR2: KGHSH, LQKENI. The CDR3 reads CASSPRTSGSAKYNEQFF. CDR3 sequence (DNA): TGTGCCAGCTCACCTAGGACTAGCGGGAGCGCAAAGTACAATGAGCAGTTCTTC.

This chain joins TRBV28 and TRBJ1-1, with a possible D match to TRBD1 (5 bases). Germline assignment: CDR1 MDHEN and CDR2 SYDVKM. The CDR3 loop spans 15 amino acids. Deletions cut 6 bases from V and 5 bases from J, with 19 bases between. CDR3 in DNA: TGTGCCAGCAGCCCCTCCCTCGGGGGAGGAACTGAAGCTTTCTTT. Protein sequence: CASSPSLGGGTEAFF.

This chain links TRBV6-5 with TRBJ2-7, with a tentative D call TRBD1 (5 bases). V was pared by 5 bases and J by 7 bases, with 12 bases between. The CDR3 is 12 residues long. The germline gives CDR1 MNHEY, CDR2 SVGAGI. Here the CDR3 reads CASSKGPREQYF. DNA for the CDR3: TGTGCCAGCAGTAAGGGGCCAAGAGAGCAGTACTTC.

In its sample, this clone was seen a few times. The conserved phenylalanine or tryptophan normally closing the CDR3 is absent here, so this likely arose from a read error. No DNA is shown, since the ends of the CDR3 on it are uncertain; the CDR3 is the one TCRdb lists. The V gene is TRBV4-3, the J gene TRBJ2-7. Germline V lookup: CDR1 LGHNA, CDR2 YSLEER. The CDR3 adds up to 10 amino acids, both ends counted. The CDR3: CASSQWDPLD.

The chain uses TRBV9 and TRBJ2-5, with TRBD2 identical over 10 bases. After removal of 3 bases from V and 5 bases from J, the junction contained 10 bases not matched to a gene. The CDR3 length is 16 residues. The germline V gene encodes CDR1 SGDLS and CDR2 YYNGEE. CDR3 protein: CASSAGLAPFGETQYF. CDR3 DNA sequence: TGTGCCAGCAGCGCGGGACTAGCGCCCTTCGGGGAGACCCAGTACTTC.

J is TRBJ2-3 and V is TRBV4-3; 7 nucleotides agree with TRBD1. CDR3 size: 16 residues. Trimming removed 1 base from V and 5 bases from J; junction bases left unmatched: 9. Germline-derived CDR1 and CDR2 are LGHNA and YSLEER. This CDR3 is CASSQARGRPEDTQYF. The CDR3 bases are TGCGCCAGCAGCCAAGCGAGGGGGCGCCCAGAAGATACGCAGTATTTT.

The V and J genes are TRBV7-2 and TRBJ2-5; D gene uncertain. Germline V gene sequence: CDR1 SGHTA, CDR2 FQGNSA. Trimming stripped 5 bases from V and 3 bases from J, with 13 bases between. The CDR3 has 14 residues. DNA for the CDR3: TGTGCCAGCAGCACTGCCGGAACAGAAGAGACCCAGTACTTC. This translates into CASSTAGTEETQYF.

V and J are TRBV7-2 and TRBJ2-5; 8 bases agree with TRBD2. Germline V gives CDR1 SGHTA, CDR2 FQGNSA. The junction had 3 bases not matched to a gene; V was cut back by 1 base and J by 2 bases. The CDR3 loop spans 15 amino acids. CDR3 residues: CASSLVASGQETQYF. The CDR3 DNA sequence: TGTGCCAGCAGCTTAGTGGCTAGCGGGCAAGAGACCCAGTACTTC.

The sample holds one count of this clone. The chain has TRBV11-3 and TRBJ2-1; 14 nucleotides line up with TRBD2. V shed 5 bases, J shed 12 bases, and the junction held 3 bases outside the gene matches. CDR3 length: 13 residues. Per the germline V gene, CDR1 is SGHNT and CDR2 is YENEEA. The CDR3 sequence is CASSRGTSGGQFF. In DNA form, the CDR3 reads TGTGCCAGCAGCCGAGGGACTAGCGGGGGGCAGTTCTTC. The whole variable domain, remainder taken from reference TRBV11-3 and TRBJ2-1, is EAGVVQSPRYKIIEKKQPVAFWCNPISGHNTLYWYLQNLGQGPELLIRYENEEAVDDSQLPKDRFSAERLKGVDSTLKIQPAELGDSAVYLCASSRGTSGGQFFGPGTRLTVL.

The chain has TRBV18 and TRBJ2-2; 10 bases align to TRBD1. The CDR3 totals 14 residues. Losses at the gene ends were 5 bases for V and 4 bases for J; bases not matched to a gene: 1. CDR1 and CDR2 (germline): KGHSH, LQKENI. The CDR3 here is CASSRTGGTGELFF. CDR3 coding DNA: TGTGCCAGCTCAAGGACAGGGGGCACCGGGGAGCTGTTTTTT.

The genes are TRBV6-1 and TRBJ2-7; TRBD1 agrees at 10 bases. The CDR3 loop spans 15 amino acids. Germline V gene lookup returns CDR1 MNHNS and CDR2 SASEGT. J lost 2 bases, V lost 5 bases, and 6 bases had no gene match. As DNA, the CDR3 is TGTGCCAGCAGTACTGGGACAGGGGTAACCTACGAGCAGTACTTC. This gives the protein CASSTGTGVTYEQYF.

The V and J genes are TRBV29-1 and TRBJ1-1; D gene unclear. V lost 2 bases, J lost 5 bases, and 18 bases lay in between. This CDR3 has 15 residues. Germline loops: CDR1 SQVTM, CDR2 ANQGSEA. The CDR3: CSVELGMVVGTEAFF. As DNA, the CDR3 is TGCAGCGTTGAATTGGGGATGGTGGTAGGAACTGAAGCTTTCTTT.

For this clone: At one of its ends the junction is not consistent with the germline gene, which may arise from a read error. The rearrangement links TRBV5-1 to TRBJ2-7; 8 bases are shared with TRBD2. The germline CDR1 and CDR2 sequences are SGHRS and YFSETQ. This CDR3 comprises 12 residues. CDR3 bases: TGCGCCAGCAGCCCGGGGGGTGAGACTAGCGACTGG. Encoded protein: CASSPGGETSDW.

For the CDR3, the DNA is TGTGCCAGCAGCTTAGATCGTGGGGCGAACTATGGCTACACCTTC. Protein sequence: CASSLDRGANYGYTF. The chain combines TRBV7-9 with TRBJ1-2; a possible D gene is TRBD1 (5 bases). This CDR3 region has 15 residues. CDR1 is SEHNR and CDR2 is FQNEAQ in the germline V gene (reference sequence). Trimming shortened V by 1 base and J by 2 bases, and 11 bases separated the two germline ends.

A remark on this clone: Other DNA sequences in this specimen translate into the identical CDR3. The chain is built from TRBV20-1 and TRBJ2-7, with D uncertain. The CDR3 sequence is 11 residues long. Germline V gives CDR1 DFQATT, CDR2 SNEGSKA (reference sequence). V gave up 3 bases and J gave up 1 base, with 4 bases separating them. Here the CDR3 DNA reads TGCAGTGCTAGGGATTCCTACGAGCAGTACTTC. Translating gives CSARDSYEQYF.

The J gene is TRBJ1-1, the V gene TRBV11-3, with D hard to call. The length of the CDR3 is 13 residues. The germline V and J ends were trimmed by 5 bases and 1 base, with 8 bases remaining between them. CDR1 and CDR2 from the germline V gene are SGHNT and YENEEA. The CDR3 loop reads CASSPEGNTEAFF. As DNA, the CDR3 is TGTGCCAGCAGCCCGGAGGGGAACACTGAAGCTTTCTTT. Based on the CDR3 plus reference TRBV11-3 and TRBJ1-1, the full variable domain is EAGVVQSPRYKIIEKKQPVAFWCNPISGHNTLYWYLQNLGQGPELLIRYENEEAVDDSQLPKDRFSAERLKGVDSTLKIQPAELGDSAVYLCASSPEGNTEAFFGQGTRLTVV.

The chain is built from TRBV27 and TRBJ2-6, with D tentatively TRBD1 (6 bases). CDR3 length equals 16 residues. CDR1 is MNHEY, CDR2 SMNVEV, per germline (reference sequence). V lost 4 bases to trimming and J lost 0 bases, with 10 bases between them. The CDR3 nucleotides are TGTGCCAGCAGTTGGCTACAGGGCTCTGGGGCCAACGTCCTGACTTTC. It translates to CASSWLQGSGANVLTF. The full variable domain, rest sourced from reference TRBV27 and TRBJ2-6, is EAQVTQNPRYLITVTGKKLTVTCSQNMNHEYMSWYRQDPGLGLRQIYYSMNVEVTDKGDVPEGYKVSRKEKRNFPLILESPSPNQTSLYFCASSWLQGSGANVLTFGAGSRLTVL.

V is TRBV4-2 and J is TRBJ2-2; D remains ambiguous. V lost 0 bases and J 1 base, leaving 6 bases between the germline ends. Germline CDR1 reads LGHNA; CDR2 reads YNFKEQ. CDR3 length: 15 amino acids. The CDR3 region is CASSQELGNTGELFF. The DNA of the CDR3 is TGTGCCAGCAGCCAAGAGCTAGGGAACACCGGGGAGCTGTTTTTT.

The chain joins TRBV28 to TRBJ2-7; 7 bases agree with TRBD2. The germline V gene encodes CDR1 MDHEN and CDR2 SYDVKM. The CDR3 is 13 residues long. V trimming: 3 bases; J trimming: 5 bases; junction bases outside the gene matches: 4. The CDR3 nucleotides are TGTGCCAGCAGTTTGGGCGGGGGAGACGAGCAGTACTTC. Its translation is CASSLGGGDEQYF.

The chain links TRBV9 to TRBJ2-5, with 7 nucleotides matching TRBD2. This CDR3 contains 17 residues. The germline gives CDR1 SGDLS, CDR2 YYNGEE. The V and J ends lost 0 bases and 0 bases, in that order; junction bases with no gene match: 8. This chain's CDR3 is CASSVEGAGYYQETQYF. DNA for the CDR3: TGTGCCAGCAGCGTAGAAGGAGCGGGATACTACCAAGAGACCCAGTACTTC.